What follows are 3 T cell receptor beta chains derived from one specimen sequenced in a study of memory CD4+ T cells and cytomegalovirus serostatus. Assay used: immunoSEQ multiplex PCR; TCRdb lists only in-frame clones, some missing. The sample lists about 59,000 clones, roughly three quarters occurring once. The sort gate was single viable CD3+CD4+CD8-CD45RO+ cells for memory CD4+ T cells. The sequencing input was memory CD4+ T cells from blood. These receptors were collected from an adult in good health and CMV-seronegative.

This clone came up once. The rearrangement uses TRBV7-8 and TRBJ2-7; maybe TRBD1 (5 bases). CDR1 SGHVS and CDR2 FQNEAQ come from the germline V gene. V was clipped by 0 bases and J by 1 base, with 13 bases between them. The CDR3 sequence is 16 residues long. The CDR3 region has the DNA TGTGCCAGCAGCTTAGCGACCCAGGACACTTCCTACGAGCAGTACTTC. Its protein is CASSLATQDTSYEQYF. Drawing the rest from reference TRBV7-8 and TRBJ2-7, the complete variable domain is GAGVSQSPRYKVAKRGQDVALRCDPISGHVSLFWYQQALGQGPEFLTYFQNEAQLDKSGLPSDRFFAERPEGSVSTLKIQRTQQEDSAVYLCASSLATQDTSYEQYFGPGTRLTVT.

This rearrangement joins TRBV4-1 to TRBJ2-4; D might be TRBD1 (8 bases). V shed 1 base and J shed 0 bases, with 16 bases lying between them. The V gene's germline CDR1 is MGHRA and CDR2 YSYEKL. CDR3 length equals 18 residues. The CDR3 region is CASSQVLQGGVAKNIQYF. CDR3 nucleotides: TGCGCCAGCAGCCAAGTTTTACAGGGGGGGGTAGCCAAAAACATTCAGTACTTC.

The chain couples TRBV19 to TRBJ2-5; 8 nucleotides agree with TRBD1. Trimming cost V 5 bases and J 5 bases; bases outside gene matches: 1. CDR1 and CDR2 from the germline V gene are LNHDA and SQIVND (reference sequence). The CDR3 loop spans 12 amino acids. The CDR3 is CASSRDRETQYF. DNA of the CDR3: TGTGCCAGTAGTCGGGACAGGGAGACCCAGTACTTC.